Listed below are T cell receptor beta chains from one sample, sequenced in a study of blood T cells in healthy people across ages. TCRdb fed the 5' RACE reads into MiXCR, producing one record per CDR3 protein. The sample carries roughly 800,000 distinct CDR3 sequences, about 62% recorded once. Specimen: blood. Every receptor here comes from a man under 40 in good health. Each CDR3 is given with its conserved first and last residue. Each record gives: V gene, J gene, D gene, clone size, CDR3 DNA, CDR3 protein. A D gene is named only where the DNA matches it firmly. Clone size is not always given. Where it is, it says once, few, many or a class for expanded clones.

TRBV14,TRBJ2-1,TRBD1,NA,TGTGCCAGCAGCTCACACAGGGGGTCCTACAATGAGCAGTTCTTC,CASSSHRGSYNEQFF
TRBV6-1,TRBJ2-7,TRBD2,NA,TGTGCCAGCAGTGAAGCGGTGGGAGGGCCCTGGTCCTACGAGCAGTACTTC,CASSEAVGGPWSYEQYF
TRBV5-5,TRBJ1-5,NA,NA,TGTGCCAGCAGCTTCGATAGGACCGATCAGCCCCAGCATTTT,CASSFDRTDQPQHF
TRBV5-1,TRBJ2-6,NA,NA,TGCGCCAGCAGCTTGACAGGGCCTGTATTCTCTGGGGCCAACGTCCTGACTTTC,CASSLTGPVFSGANVLTF
TRBV20-1,TRBJ2-7,NA,NA,TGCAGTGCTAGCCCTGTCAGGGGCGCACGGGTTACCTACGAGCAGTACTTC,CSASPVRGARVTYEQYF
TRBV6-2/TRBV6-3,TRBJ2-3,TRBD2,few,TGTGCCAGCAGTTATGTCCCAGCGGGAACCACAGATACGCAGTATTTT,CASSYVPAGTTDTQYF
TRBV12-3/TRBV12-4,TRBJ2-1,NA,NA,TGTGCCAGCAAACAGGGATTTCGGGAGACCCAGTTCTTC,CASKQGFRETQFF
TRBV7-2,TRBJ2-2,NA,NA,TGTGCCAGCAGCCCCGAGTTTTCCGGGGAGCTGTTTTTT,CASSPEFSGELFF
TRBV11-2,TRBJ1-2,TRBD1,once,TGTGCCAGCAGCCAAAGGCCCGGACAGGGGGCGAGAGGTGGCTACACCTTC,CASSQRPGQGARGGYTF
TRBV4-3,TRBJ1-2,TRBD1,once,TGCGCCAGCAGCCAAGACCAAGTCCGGGACAGGGGGCTGAGTTATGGCTACACCTTC,CASSQDQVRDRGLSYGYTF
TRBV20-1,TRBJ2-1,NA,NA,TGCAATGCTAGCCCGCGGAATGAGCAGTTCTTC,CNASPRNEQFF
TRBV4-2,TRBJ2-3,NA,few,TGTGCCAGCAGCCAAGTCAGGGCTGGGGTCACAGATACGCAGTATTTT,CASSQVRAGVTDTQYF
TRBV20-1,TRBJ2-7,TRBD2,NA,TGCAGTGCCCGGGGGGGACCTAGCGGATCCTACGAGCAGTACTTC,CSARGGPSGSYEQYF
TRBV6-1,TRBJ2-5,TRBD2,NA,TGTGCCAGCAGTGATTTCCTAGCGGTAAAAGAGACCCAGTACTTC,CASSDFLAVKETQYF
TRBV7-2,TRBJ2-3,NA,few,TGTGCCAGCAGCTTAGGCCCTGGGAAAGATACGCAGTATTTT,CASSLGPGKDTQYF
TRBV7-9,TRBJ2-3,NA,few,TGTGCCAGCAGCTTAGCCCAGGAGGGTACGCAGTATTTT,CASSLAQEGTQYF
TRBV20-1,TRBJ2-5,NA,NA,TGCAGTGCTAGAGATATGGGGGGTCAAGAGACCCAGTACTTC,CSARDMGGQETQYF
TRBV20-1,TRBJ2-5,NA,NA,TGCAGTGTTAGACGTAGGGTAAACCAAGAGACCCAGTACTTC,CSVRRRVNQETQYF
TRBV6-6,TRBJ2-7,TRBD2,few,TGTGCCAGCAGTAGTTCACTAGCGGGGGCCTACGAGCAGTACTTC,CASSSSLAGAYEQYF
TRBV18,TRBJ2-5,TRBD2,once,TGTGCCAGCTCACTGCAGCGGGATCCCCCGGGTGAGCAGTACTTC,CASSLQRDPPGEQYF
TRBV13,TRBJ1-1,NA,NA,TGTGCCAGCAGCTTAGGCAAGGGGCGGGAAGCTTTCTTT,CASSLGKGREAFF
TRBV12-3/TRBV12-4,TRBJ2-7,TRBD1,NA,TGTGCCATCAGAGGACAGGGGGACTACGAACAGTACTTC,CAIRGQGDYEQYF
TRBV10-3,TRBJ2-1,NA,NA,TGTGCCATCAGCCCCTGGGACAATGAGCAGTTCTTC,CAISPWDNEQFF
TRBV28,TRBJ2-2,NA,NA,TGTGCCAGCAGTTTTAGGGACACCGGGGAGCTGTTTTTT,CASSFRDTGELFF
TRBV20-1,TRBJ2-5,NA,NA,TGCAGTGCTAGGGGCCGTGCAGAGACCAGGACTCCACTTGAGACCCAGTACTTC,CSARGRAETRTPLETQYF
TRBV5-1,TRBJ2-5,NA,many,TGCGCCAGCAGCTTGGACAGGAAAGAGACCCAGTACTTC,CASSLDRKETQYF
TRBV29-1,TRBJ2-5,NA,once,TGCAGCGCCCGGGACTCCTCCTACAATGAGCAGTACTTC,CSARDSSYNEQYF
TRBV29-1,TRBJ2-1,NA,NA,TGCAGCGTTGAAGGGGCGCCAGGGACTTACAATGAGCAGTTCTTC,CSVEGAPGTYNEQFF
TRBV5-1,TRBJ2-7,TRBD2,NA,TGCGCCAGCAGCAGGGGACTAGCGGCGGACGAGCAGTACTTC,CASSRGLAADEQYF
TRBV7-2,TRBJ2-1,NA,NA,TGTGCCAGCAGCTTAGATCCGACTGACTACAATGAGCAGTTCTTC,CASSLDPTDYNEQFF
TRBV29-1,TRBJ2-1,TRBD2,few,TGCAGCGTCACGGGACTAGACTACAATGAGCAGTTCTTC,CSVTGLDYNEQFF
TRBV11-2,TRBJ2-5,TRBD1,many,TGTGCCAGCAGCCGGGACAGGGAAGAGACCCAGTACTTC,CASSRDREETQYF
TRBV29-1,TRBJ2-5,TRBD1,NA,TGCAGCGTCTTGACAGGGACCCAAGAGACCCAGTACTTC,CSVLTGTQETQYF
TRBV5-1,TRBJ2-6,NA,NA,TGCGCCAGCAGTCGTGAGGAGGCTGGGGCCAACGTCCTGACTTTC,CASSREEAGANVLTF
TRBV9,TRBJ2-5,NA,NA,TGTGCCAGCAGCCACACAGTTGGGGAGAAGGGCCAAGAGACCCAGTACTTC,CASSHTVGEKGQETQYF
TRBV6-6,TRBJ2-7,TRBD1,NA,TGTGCCACCCGATGGGACAGGGAGCACGAGCAGTACTTC,CATRWDREHEQYF
TRBV6-2/TRBV6-3,TRBJ2-7,NA,NA,TGTGCCAGCAGTCTTCCCGCGGACCGTCCCTACGAGCAGTACTTC,CASSLPADRPYEQYF
TRBV7-9,TRBJ2-1,TRBD2,NA,TGTGCCAGCAGCTTAGGGGTAATCCCGGGACTAGCTAGGGGATCCCATGAGCAGTTCTTC,CASSLGVIPGLARGSHEQFF
TRBV12-3/TRBV12-4,TRBJ2-3,NA,few,TGTGCCAGCAGTATAGTGGGGGGAATCACAGATACGCAGTATTTT,CASSIVGGITDTQYF
TRBV7-2,TRBJ1-2,NA,NA,TGTGCCAGCAGCTCGGACTTCGATGGCTACACCTTC,CASSSDFDGYTF
TRBV15,TRBJ1-4,NA,NA,TGTGCCACCAGCACCAGGGTTGGTGAAAAACTGTTTTTT,CATSTRVGEKLFF
TRBV5-1,TRBJ2-1,NA,NA,TGCGCCAGCAGCTTTGGCTCAGGCTCAGGTAACTACAATGAGCAGTTCTTC,CASSFGSGSGNYNEQFF
TRBV7-2,TRBJ2-7,TRBD2,NA,TGTGCCAGCAGCTTAAGGCTAGCGGGAGGGTACGAGCAGTACTTC,CASSLRLAGGYEQYF
TRBV18,TRBJ2-6,NA,NA,TGTGCCAGCTCACCCACTGGGTACTCTCTGTCTGGGGCCAACGTCCTGACTTTC,CASSPTGYSLSGANVLTF
TRBV7-2,TRBJ2-1,TRBD1,few,TGTGCCAGCAGCCCCAGGGGGAGAAATGAGCAGTTCTTC,CASSPRGRNEQFF
TRBV6-5,TRBJ1-6,NA,NA,TGTGCCAGCAGTTACTCAGGGTCTCGTCGTTCACCCCTCCACTTT,CASSYSGSRRSPLHF
TRBV20-1,TRBJ1-2,NA,NA,TGCAGTGCTAGCCCCGAGCGGTATGGCTACACCTTC,CSASPERYGYTF
TRBV6-2/TRBV6-3,TRBJ2-1,NA,NA,TGTGCCAGCGGCGGACAGTACAATGAGCAGTTCTTC,CASGGQYNEQFF
TRBV20-1,TRBJ2-6,TRBD1,NA,TGCAGTGCTAGAGATCATCAGGGGGCGACTGGGGCCAACGTCCTGACTTTC,CSARDHQGATGANVLTF
TRBV7-2,TRBJ1-5,NA,NA,TGTGCCAGCAGCCGAGAGGCTAGCAATCAGCCCCAGCATTTT,CASSREASNQPQHF
TRBV7-8,TRBJ2-1,NA,NA,TGTGCCAGCACCAAGGACTGGAATGAGCAGTTCTTC,CASTKDWNEQFF
TRBV27,TRBJ2-7,TRBD2,NA,TGTGCCAGCAGTGTGCTAGCGGGCCCCTACAATGAGCAGTACTTC,CASSVLAGPYNEQYF